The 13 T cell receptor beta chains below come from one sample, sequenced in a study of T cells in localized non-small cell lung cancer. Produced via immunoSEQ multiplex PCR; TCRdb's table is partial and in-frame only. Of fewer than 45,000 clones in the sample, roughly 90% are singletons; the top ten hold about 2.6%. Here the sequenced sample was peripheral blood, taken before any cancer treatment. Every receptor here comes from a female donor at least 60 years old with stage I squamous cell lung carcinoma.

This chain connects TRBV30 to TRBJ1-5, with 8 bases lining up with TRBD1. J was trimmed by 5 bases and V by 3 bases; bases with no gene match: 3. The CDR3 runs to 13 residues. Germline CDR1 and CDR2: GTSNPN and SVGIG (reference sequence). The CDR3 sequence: CAWRPDRDQPQHF. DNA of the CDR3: TGTGCCTGGAGGCCGGACAGGGATCAGCCCCAGCATTTT.

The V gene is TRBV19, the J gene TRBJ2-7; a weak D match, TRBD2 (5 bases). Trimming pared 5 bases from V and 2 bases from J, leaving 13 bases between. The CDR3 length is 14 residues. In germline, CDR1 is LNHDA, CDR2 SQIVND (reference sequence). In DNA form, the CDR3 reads TGTGCCAGTAGTCGGGATCGGAGGCCCTACGAGCAGTACTTC. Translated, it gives CASSRDRRPYEQYF.

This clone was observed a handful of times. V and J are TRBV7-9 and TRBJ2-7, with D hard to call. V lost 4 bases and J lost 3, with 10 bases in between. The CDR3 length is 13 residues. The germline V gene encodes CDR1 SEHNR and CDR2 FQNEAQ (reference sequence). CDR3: CASSSGRIYEQYF. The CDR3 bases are TGTGCCAGCAGCTCCGGAAGGATCTACGAGCAGTACTTC. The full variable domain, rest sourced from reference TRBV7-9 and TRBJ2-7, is DTGVSQNPRHKITKRGQNVTFRCDPISEHNRLYWYRQTLGQGPEFLTYFQNEAQLEKSRLLSDRFSAERPKGSFSTLEIQRTEQGDSAMYLCASSSGRIYEQYFGPGTRLTVT.

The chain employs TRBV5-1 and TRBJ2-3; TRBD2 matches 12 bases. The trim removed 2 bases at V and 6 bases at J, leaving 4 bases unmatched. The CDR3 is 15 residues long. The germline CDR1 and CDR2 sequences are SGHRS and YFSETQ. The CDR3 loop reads CASSFGLAGKDTQYF. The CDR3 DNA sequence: TGCGCCAGCAGCTTCGGACTAGCGGGAAAGGATACGCAGTATTTT.

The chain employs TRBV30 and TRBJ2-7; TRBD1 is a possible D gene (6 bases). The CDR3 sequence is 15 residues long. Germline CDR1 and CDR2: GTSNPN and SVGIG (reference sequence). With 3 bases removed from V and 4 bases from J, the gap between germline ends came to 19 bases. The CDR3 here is CAWSEQGKVQYEQYF. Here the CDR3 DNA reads TGTGCCTGGAGCGAACAGGGTAAGGTGCAGTACGAGCAGTACTTC.

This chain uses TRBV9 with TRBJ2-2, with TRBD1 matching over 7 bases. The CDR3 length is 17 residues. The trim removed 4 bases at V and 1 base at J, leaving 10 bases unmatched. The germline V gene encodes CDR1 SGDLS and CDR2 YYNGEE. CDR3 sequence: CASSTFGTAKNTGELFF. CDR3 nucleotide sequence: TGTGCCAGCAGCACCTTCGGGACAGCCAAGAACACCGGGGAGCTGTTTTTT.

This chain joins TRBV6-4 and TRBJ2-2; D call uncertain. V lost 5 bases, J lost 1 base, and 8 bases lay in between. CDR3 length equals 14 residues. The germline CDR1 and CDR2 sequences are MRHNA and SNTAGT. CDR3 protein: CASSPRMNTGELFF. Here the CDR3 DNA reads TGTGCCAGCAGTCCACGGATGAACACCGGGGAGCTGTTTTTT.

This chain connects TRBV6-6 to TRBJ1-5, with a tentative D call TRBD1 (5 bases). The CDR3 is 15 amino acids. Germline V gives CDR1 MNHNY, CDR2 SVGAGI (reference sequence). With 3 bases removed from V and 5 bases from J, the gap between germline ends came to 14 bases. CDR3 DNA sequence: TGTGCCAGCAGTTATGGGGGAAGTAACGATCAGCCCCAGCATTTT. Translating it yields CASSYGGSNDQPQHF.

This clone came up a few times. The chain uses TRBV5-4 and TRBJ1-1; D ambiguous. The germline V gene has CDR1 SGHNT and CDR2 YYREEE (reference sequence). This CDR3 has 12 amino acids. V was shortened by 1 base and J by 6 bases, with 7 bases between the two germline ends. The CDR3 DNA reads TGTGCCAGCAGCTTGAGCGGGGCTGAAGCTTTCTTT. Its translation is CASSLSGAEAFF.

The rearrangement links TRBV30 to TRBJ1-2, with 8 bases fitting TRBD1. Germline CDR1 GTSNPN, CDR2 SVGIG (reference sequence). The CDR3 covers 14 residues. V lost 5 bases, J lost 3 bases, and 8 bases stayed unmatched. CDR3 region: CAWENRGSYYGYTF. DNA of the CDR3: TGTGCCTGGGAGAACAGGGGGAGTTACTATGGCTACACCTTC. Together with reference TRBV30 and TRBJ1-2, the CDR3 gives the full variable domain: SQTIHQWPATLVQPVGSPLSLECTVEGTSNPNLYWYRQAAGRGLQLLFYSVGIGQISSEVPQNLSASRPQDRQFILSSKKLLLSDSGFYLCAWENRGSYYGYTFGSGTRLTVV.

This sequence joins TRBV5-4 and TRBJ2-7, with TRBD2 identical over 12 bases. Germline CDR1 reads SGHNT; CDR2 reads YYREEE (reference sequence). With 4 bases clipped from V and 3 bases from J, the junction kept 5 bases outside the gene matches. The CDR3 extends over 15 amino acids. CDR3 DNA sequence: TGTGCCAGCAGCCCGGGACTAGCGGGTTTCTACGAGCAGTACTTC. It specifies CASSPGLAGFYEQYF.

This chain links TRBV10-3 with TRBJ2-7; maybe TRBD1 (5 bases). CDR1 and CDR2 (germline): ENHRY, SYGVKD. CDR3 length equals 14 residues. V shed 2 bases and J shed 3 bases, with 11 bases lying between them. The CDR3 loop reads CAISEKGPDYEQYF. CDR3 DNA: TGTGCCATCAGTGAGAAGGGGCCCGACTACGAGCAGTACTTC.

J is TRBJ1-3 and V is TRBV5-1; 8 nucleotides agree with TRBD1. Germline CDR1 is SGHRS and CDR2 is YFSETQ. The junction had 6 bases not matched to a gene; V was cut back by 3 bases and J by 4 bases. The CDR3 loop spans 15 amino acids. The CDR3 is CASSSSRTGGNTIYF. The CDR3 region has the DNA TGCGCCAGCAGCTCCTCTCGGACAGGGGGAAACACCATATATTTT.